The 31 T cell receptor beta chains in this list originate from one sample, sequenced in a study of CD8 T cells in Susac syndrome. An input of about 0.5 to 1 ug of RNA was subjected to reverse transcription using random hexamers. Each CDR3 protein is one row after TCRdb ran MiXCR on the immunoSEQ multiplex PCR reads. The sample consists of some 190,000 distinct CDR3 sequences, approximately 94% of them appearing once. Material: CD4+ T cells from PBMCs. The source is a human donor with Susac syndrome.

CDR3 in amino acids: CASSSSSGAGRPGEQFF. CDR3 nucleotides: TGCGCCAGCAGTTCCTCGAGCGGGGCCGGGCGGCCCGGGGAGCAGTTCTTC. The rearrangement joins TRBV5-1 to TRBJ2-1, with 7 positions matching TRBD2. From germline, CDR1 is SGHRS and CDR2 YFSETQ. V lost 5 bases to trimming and J lost 10 bases; unmatched junction nucleotides: 21. This CDR3 region has 17 residues.

The V call is TRBV20-1, the J call TRBJ1-1; D gene uncertain. The germline V gene has CDR1 DFQATT and CDR2 SNEGSKA (reference sequence). Between the trimmed V and J ends, which lost 5 bases and 8 bases, there was a span of 18 bases. The length of the CDR3 is 13 residues. This chain's CDR3 is CSAGGGFDSEAFF. The CDR3 nucleotides read TGCAGTGCTGGCGGAGGGTTTGATTCGGAAGCTTTCTTT.

This clonotype was recorded once. This sequence joins TRBV18 and TRBJ2-7; TRBD1 aligns across 10 bases. V lost 4 bases and J lost 1; bases outside the gene matches: 7. Per germline, CDR1 KGHSH and CDR2 LQKENI. This CDR3 is built from 16 residues. CDR3 loop: CASSLRSGQGSYEQYF. In DNA, the CDR3 is TGTGCCAGCTCACTAAGATCGGGACAGGGGTCCTACGAGCAGTACTTC.

This chain links TRBV28 with TRBJ1-2, with a tentative D call TRBD1 (5 bases). The CDR3 has 11 amino acids. CDR1 is MDHEN and CDR2 is SYDVKM in the germline V gene. V lost 8 bases and J lost 8, with 12 bases in between. The CDR3 reads CASLRDAGYTF. CDR3 DNA: TGTGCCAGCCTGCGGGACGCCGGCTACACCTTC.

This chain uses TRBV28 with TRBJ1-5; 10 nucleotides line up with TRBD1. Germline values: CDR1 MDHEN, CDR2 SYDVKM. J lost 6 bases, V lost 5 bases, and 10 bases had no gene match. This CDR3 has 16 amino acids. The CDR3 region is CASSPSGTGEGQPQHF. The CDR3 nucleotides read TGTGCCAGCAGTCCGTCGGGGACAGGGGAAGGTCAGCCCCAGCATTTT.

The chain employs TRBV12-3 or TRBV12-4 and TRBJ1-5; 9 nucleotides line up with TRBD1. Germline trimming cut 5 bases from V and 2 bases from J; bases unmatched to any gene: 7. This CDR3 region has 16 residues. In DNA form, the CDR3 reads TGTGCCAGCAGTCCAAAAACAGGGGGCGGCAATCAGCCCCAGCATTTT. This gives the protein CASSPKTGGGNQPQHF.

This sequence joins TRBV7-2 and TRBJ2-1; 8 bases align to TRBD1. This CDR3 contains 16 residues. V shed 3 bases, J shed 2 bases, and the junction held 6 bases outside the gene matches. Germline values: CDR1 SGHTA, CDR2 FQGNSA. CDR3 sequence: CASSFSTGVPYNEQFF. The CDR3 DNA reads as TGTGCCAGCAGCTTCTCGACAGGGGTCCCCTACAATGAGCAGTTCTTC.

The CDR3 bases are TGTGCCAGCACCGTACGACCACGGGATATTATGAACACTGAAGCTTTCTTT. It codes for CASTVRPRDIMNTEAFF. The V call is TRBV7-8, the J call TRBJ1-1; D is undetermined. There are 17 residues in the CDR3. V lost 7 bases to trimming and J lost 0 bases, with 21 bases between them. Germline V CDR1 and CDR2: SGHVS, FQNEAQ.

The CDR3 loop is CASTPAHPNEKLFF. CDR3 sequence (DNA): TGTGCCAGCACCCCTGCACATCCTAATGAAAAACTGTTTTTT. The gene calls are TRBV12-3 or TRBV12-4 and TRBJ1-4; D uncertain. V shed 7 bases and J shed 3 bases, with 12 bases lying between them. The CDR3 has 14 amino acids.

V gene TRBV6-6 combines with J gene TRBJ1-2; D is ambiguous. CDR3 length: 14 residues. Germline V CDR1 and CDR2: MNHNY, SVGAGI (reference sequence). V was cut by 7 bases and J by 3 bases, with 15 bases left in between. The CDR3 DNA follows: TGTGCCAGCAAGGCGGAGTCCGGAGACTATGGCTACACCTTC. It specifies CASKAESGDYGYTF.

The chain employs TRBV19 and TRBJ2-3; D is undetermined. V was pared by 5 bases and J by 4 bases, with 10 bases between. This CDR3 is built from 13 residues. Looked up from germline, CDR1 is LNHDA and CDR2 is SQIVND (reference sequence). CDR3 loop: CASSARNADTQYF. CDR3 bases: TGTGCCAGTAGTGCCAGGAATGCAGATACGCAGTATTTT.

The chain joins TRBV3-1 to TRBJ1-2; 8 nucleotides line up with TRBD1. Germline V gene sequence: CDR1 LGHDT, CDR2 YNNKEL (reference sequence). The CDR3 length is 15 residues. Losses at the gene ends were 0 bases for V and 3 bases for J; bases not matched to a gene: 3. CDR3 nucleotides: TGTGCCAGCAGCCAAGACCTGACAGGGGACTATGGCTACACCTTC. It codes for CASSQDLTGDYGYTF.

This chain joins TRBV30 and TRBJ1-6; a weak D match, TRBD1 (5 bases). Trimming removed 3 bases at V and 0 bases at J, with 18 bases between. The V gene's germline CDR1 is GTSNPN and CDR2 SVGIG (reference sequence). The length of the CDR3 is 18 residues. CDR3 residues: CAWRSVGPRSSYNSPLHF. The CDR3 DNA sequence: TGTGCCTGGAGATCCGTGGGACCTCGAAGCTCCTATAATTCACCCCTCCACTTT. The entire variable domain, with the rest obtained from reference TRBV30 and TRBJ1-6, is as follows: SQTIHQWPATLVQPVGSPLSLECTVEGTSNPNLYWYRQAAGRGLQLLFYSVGIGQISSEVPQNLSASRPQDRQFILSSKKLLLSDSGFYLCAWRSVGPRSSYNSPLHFGNGTRLTVT.

V gene TRBV9 combines with J gene TRBJ2-3, with D perhaps matching TRBD1 (5 bases). The CDR3 contains 18 residues. CDR1 and CDR2 (germline): SGDLS, YYNGEE. Trimming shortened V by 4 bases and J by 3 bases, and 24 bases separated the two germline ends. The CDR3 nucleotides are TGTGCCAGCAGCTCTTCACCGTCCAGGGCGATGGGGACAGATACGCAGTATTTT. As protein: CASSSSPSRAMGTDTQYF.

This chain links TRBV7-3 with TRBJ2-7, with D possibly being TRBD2 (6 bases). This CDR3 contains 15 residues. With 3 bases removed from V and 5 bases from J, the gap between germline ends came to 17 bases. Germline values: CDR1 SGHTA, CDR2 FQGTGA. CDR3 loop: CASSFSIGGFDEQYF. CDR3 coding DNA: TGTGCCAGCAGCTTTTCAATCGGGGGATTCGACGAGCAGTACTTC.

This chain connects TRBV30 to TRBJ2-3; the D is unclear. V shed 0 bases and J shed 0 bases, with 10 bases lying between them. The CDR3 has 15 residues. CDR1 GTSNPN and CDR2 SVGIG come from the germline V gene (reference sequence). The CDR3 is CAWSVPGPSTDTQYF. The CDR3 nucleotides are TGTGCCTGGAGTGTACCCGGCCCTAGCACAGATACGCAGTATTTT.

The rearrangement uses TRBV20-1 and TRBJ1-5; 9 nucleotides align to TRBD1. The CDR3 contains 17 residues. V shed 3 bases and J 0 bases; nucleotides not matched to a gene: 9. In germline, CDR1 is DFQATT, CDR2 SNEGSKA (reference sequence). In DNA form, the CDR3 reads TGCAGTGCTAGTCACGGGACAGGGAGGTATAGCAATCAGCCCCAGCATTTT. Translated, it gives CSASHGTGRYSNQPQHF.

The chain is built from TRBV4-1 and TRBJ2-5, with D uncertain. The V gene's germline CDR1 is MGHRA and CDR2 YSYEKL. The length of the CDR3 is 13 residues. V was shortened by 0 bases and J by 7 bases, with 9 bases between the two germline ends. DNA of the CDR3: TGCGCCAGCAGCCAAGATACCGGGTGGACCCAGTACTTC. It codes for CASSQDTGWTQYF.

The chain couples TRBV6-1 to TRBJ1-6; perhaps TRBD1 as D (5 bases). CDR1 and CDR2 from the germline V gene are MNHNS and SASEGT. CDR3 size: 14 residues. V was clipped by 5 bases and J by 7 bases, with 12 bases between them. This CDR3 reads CASSRDLGNSPLHF. The DNA for the CDR3 is TGTGCCAGCAGTCGGGACCTCGGGAATTCACCCCTCCACTTT.

The V and J genes are TRBV5-1 and TRBJ2-3, with D uncertain. With 4 bases removed from V and 6 bases from J, the gap between germline ends came to 15 bases. CDR1 and CDR2 (germline): SGHRS, YFSETQ. The CDR3 runs to 14 residues. CDR3 protein: CASSLGLNRDTQYF. The DNA of the CDR3 is TGCGCCAGCAGCCTCGGGCTCAATAGGGATACGCAGTATTTT. Full variable domain (missing parts from reference TRBV5-1 and TRBJ2-3): KAGVTQTPRYLIKTRGQQVTLSCSPISGHRSVSWYQQTPGQGLQFLFEYFSETQRNKGNFPGRFSGRQFSNSRSEMNVSTLELGDSALYLCASSLGLNRDTQYFGPGTRLTVL.

The chain uses TRBV20-1 and TRBJ2-7; D uncertain. CDR1 is DFQATT and CDR2 is SNEGSKA in the germline V gene (reference sequence). Trimming stripped 0 bases from V and 0 bases from J, with 9 bases between. This CDR3 is built from 14 residues. The CDR3 nucleotides are TGCAGTGCTAGAGATTCGGTTTACTCCTACGAGCAGTACTTC. Its protein is CSARDSVYSYEQYF.

V is TRBV28 and J is TRBJ2-7, with D possibly being TRBD2 (6 bases). V was trimmed by 7 bases and J by 1 base, leaving 14 bases between them. The CDR3 is made up of 14 amino acids. Per germline, CDR1 MDHEN and CDR2 SYDVKM. Here the CDR3 reads CASKRIGLSYEQYF. In DNA form, the CDR3 reads TGTGCCAGCAAACGGATAGGACTATCCTACGAGCAGTACTTC. The full variable domain, with the rest looked up from reference TRBV28 and TRBJ2-7, is DVKVTQSSRYLVKRTGEKVFLECVQDMDHENMFWYRQDPGLGLRLIYFSYDVKMKEKGDIPEGYSVSREKKERFSLILESASTNQTSMYLCASKRIGLSYEQYFGPGTRLTVT.

This clonotype appeared once. The V and J genes are TRBV9 and TRBJ1-1, with 7 bases fitting TRBD1. Trimming at V came to 2 bases and at J to 6 bases, leaving 7 bases not matched to a gene. Germline V gene lookup returns CDR1 SGDLS and CDR2 YYNGEE. The CDR3 length is 14 residues. As DNA, the CDR3 is TGTGCCAGCAGCGTGGGTACAGGGGTCGCTGAAGCTTTCTTT. Protein sequence: CASSVGTGVAEAFF.

The chain combines TRBV3-1 with TRBJ1-6, with D uncertain. The V gene lost 1 base and the J gene lost 10 bases, with 8 bases spanning the gap. Germline values: CDR1 LGHDT, CDR2 YNNKEL (reference sequence). The CDR3 has 13 residues. The CDR3 region has the DNA TGTGCCAGCAGCCAAGTCACGGAGTCACCCCTCCACTTT. It specifies CASSQVTESPLHF.

The V call is TRBV29-1, the J call TRBJ1-2, with D maybe TRBD1 (6 bases). This CDR3 spans 13 amino acids. Trimming removed 5 bases at V and 5 bases at J, with 15 bases between. Germline V gives CDR1 SQVTM, CDR2 ANQGSEA. The CDR3 protein is CSVRQGHEYGYTF. CDR3 bases: TGCAGCGTTCGCCAGGGGCATGAGTATGGCTACACCTTC.

The V and J genes are TRBV5-1 and TRBJ2-7; TRBD1 matches at 10 bases. J was trimmed by 5 bases and V by 3 bases; bases with no gene match: 8. The CDR3 totals 15 residues. The germline V gene has CDR1 SGHRS and CDR2 YFSETQ. The CDR3 here is CASSSTPGTGDEQYF. The CDR3 DNA follows: TGCGCCAGCAGCTCTACCCCCGGGACAGGGGACGAGCAGTACTTC. Variable domain in full (rest from reference TRBV5-1 and TRBJ2-7): KAGVTQTPRYLIKTRGQQVTLSCSPISGHRSVSWYQQTPGQGLQFLFEYFSETQRNKGNFPGRFSGRQFSNSRSEMNVSTLELGDSALYLCASSSTPGTGDEQYFGPGTRLTVT.

The chain joins TRBV20-1 to TRBJ2-5, with 7 nucleotides matching TRBD1. CDR1 and CDR2 (germline): DFQATT, SNEGSKA (reference sequence). Germline trimming cut 0 bases from V and 2 bases from J; bases unmatched to any gene: 6. CDR3 length: 15 amino acids. Here the CDR3 DNA reads TGCAGTGCTAGAGATAGGGACAGACTTCAAGAGACCCAGTACTTC. It specifies CSARDRDRLQETQYF.

The chain carries TRBV4-2 and TRBJ1-2; D ambiguous. Germline V gene data show CDR1 as LGHNA and CDR2 as YNFKEQ. This CDR3 spans 15 amino acids. Trimming shortened V by 0 bases and J by 4 bases, and 12 bases separated the two germline ends. As DNA, the CDR3 is TGTGCCAGCAGCCAAGATCTAAGGCATATCTATGGCTACACCTTC. This gives the protein CASSQDLRHIYGYTF.

The J gene is TRBJ2-1, the V gene TRBV12-3 or TRBV12-4; the D gene is possibly TRBD1 (6 bases). V lost 8 bases, J lost 7 bases, and 9 bases lay in between. CDR3 length equals 11 residues. This CDR3 is CASRTVNEQFF. DNA for the CDR3: TGTGCCAGCCGGACAGTTAATGAGCAGTTCTTC.

V usage is TRBV4-2 and J usage is TRBJ2-7; D may be TRBD2 (7 bases). This CDR3 contains 15 residues. Trimming shortened V by 0 bases and J by 4 bases, and 13 bases separated the two germline ends. The germline V gene has CDR1 LGHNA and CDR2 YNFKEQ. Here the CDR3 DNA reads TGTGCCAGCAGCCAAGATACAGGGAGGGCTTACGAGCAGTACTTC. It encodes CASSQDTGRAYEQYF.

The count of this clonotype is one. V and J are TRBV28 and TRBJ2-3; 7 bases agree with TRBD2. The CDR3 covers 14 residues. The V gene end was trimmed by 4 bases and the J gene end by 3 bases; junction bases not matched to a gene: 4. Per germline, CDR1 MDHEN and CDR2 SYDVKM. CDR3 nucleotides: TGTGCCAGCAGTTACAGCGGGGCTACAGATACGCAGTATTTT. This sequence encodes CASSYSGATDTQYF.